These T cell receptor beta chains were read from a single sample in a study of regulatory dendritic cells for organ transplantation. Profiling relied on immunoSEQ multiplex PCR, and the TCRdb table lists in-frame clones only, not all of them. Of about 20,000 clones listed, just under 75% are singletons. The material sequenced was memory CD4+ T cells from blood. Every receptor here comes from a human donor in good health. Each CDR3 is given with its conserved first and last residue. D genes are given only for firm matches. Size tells how often a clone was seen (once, few, many) or the class of an expanded clone, and some rows leave it out.

TRBV7-9,TRBD1,TRBJ1-2,few,TGTGCCAGCAGCCCCGGGACAGGTTATAACTATGGCTACACCTTC,CASSPGTGYNYGYTF
TRBV5-5,TRBD2,TRBJ2-1,once,TGTGCCAGCAGCTCGGGGAGGGGTGCGAACAATGAGCAGTTCTTC,CASSSGRGANNEQFF
TRBV7-8,-,TRBJ2-6,-,TGTGCCAGCAGCTCCCGGACTTTCCTCCGCTCTGGGGCCAACGTCCTGACTTTC,CASSSRTFLRSGANVLTF
TRBV18,-,TRBJ2-7,-,TGTGCCAGCTCACCACCTACTCGACAGCTCTACGAGCAGTACTTC,CASSPPTRQLYEQYF
TRBV11-3,TRBD2,TRBJ2-7,-,TGTGCCAGCAGCTTATTAGCGGGGGCCTACGAGCAGTACTTC,CASSLLAGAYEQYF
TRBV7-3,-,TRBJ2-5,few,TGTGCCAGCAGAAAGACCGGGGGGCCGGGGGAGACCCAGTACTTC,CASRKTGGPGETQYF
TRBV7-2,-,TRBJ1-6,few,TGTGCCAGCAGCTTAGGGTCAACAGTCTCACCCCTCCACTTT,CASSLGSTVSPLHF
TRBV4-1,TRBD1,TRBJ1-2,-,TGCGCCAGCAGCCAAGATCCCGGGACAGGGGCCTTAGGAGGCTACACCTTC,CASSQDPGTGALGGYTF
TRBV5-4,-,TRBJ2-6,-,TGTGCCAGCAAACAGGACCAAGGCTCTGGGGCCAACGTCCTGACTTTC,CASKQDQGSGANVLTF
TRBV19,TRBD1,TRBJ1-2,-,TGTGCCAGTACCGAAGGGACCGGGACAGGGTCTAGTCGGGGCTACACCTTC,CASTEGTGTGSSRGYTF
TRBV2,-,TRBJ1-2,few,TGTGCCAGCAGTGAAGGTCTCGGTGGCTACACCTTC,CASSEGLGGYTF
TRBV7-9,-,TRBJ1-5,-,TGTGCCAGCAGTTCAACAAATCAGCCCCAGCATTTT,CASSSTNQPQHF
TRBV7-3,TRBD2,TRBJ2-1,once,TGTGCCAGCAGCTCGGTGGGGCTAGCGGGGGGCGGCAATGAGCAGTTCTTC,CASSSVGLAGGGNEQFF
TRBV7-9,-,TRBJ1-4,-,TGTGCCAGCAGCCCACAGGGCGGAACTAATGAAAAACTGTTTTTT,CASSPQGGTNEKLFF
TRBV6-6,TRBD2,TRBJ2-1,-,TGTGCCAGCGGCTTCAGGCCGGGAGGTGAGCAGTTCTTC,CASGFRPGGEQFF
TRBV6-5,-,TRBJ2-2,-,TGTGCCAGCAGTTACTCCTTCAGGGACACCGGGGAGCTGTTTTTT,CASSYSFRDTGELFF
TRBV5-1,-,TRBJ2-7,-,TGCGCCAGCAGCTTGGGGCAGGGTAACGAGCAGTACTTC,CASSLGQGNEQYF
TRBV5-1,TRBD1,TRBJ2-3,-,TGCGCCAGCAGCCAGGGACAGGGGAACACAGATACGCAGTATTTT,CASSQGQGNTDTQYF
TRBV6-6,-,TRBJ2-1,-,TGTGCCAGCAGTTACTCGGGGCCAGACTACAATGAGCAGTTCTTC,CASSYSGPDYNEQFF
TRBV9,TRBD1,TRBJ1-1,-,TGTGCCAGCAGCGCCGGGACAGGGAGACTGAACACTGAAGCTTTCTTT,CASSAGTGRLNTEAFF
TRBV5-6,-,TRBJ1-1,-,TGTGCCAGCAGCTCCCTACAGTTGAACACTGAAGCTTTCTTT,CASSSLQLNTEAFF
TRBV7-9,-,TRBJ1-2,-,TGTGCCAGCAGCTTAGAGCCCTTTCCTAATGGCTACACCTTC,CASSLEPFPNGYTF
TRBV27,TRBD1,TRBJ2-7,-,TGTGCCAGCAGCTCTCCTCGACAGGGGTACGAGCAGTACTTC,CASSSPRQGYEQYF
TRBV2,-,TRBJ1-4,-,TGTGCCAGCAGGGTGTCTGAGGAAAAACTGTTTTTT,CASRVSEEKLFF
TRBV11-3,-,TRBJ2-1,-,TGTGCCAGCAGCTTAGGTACTAGTGGGAATGAGCAGTTCTTC,CASSLGTSGNEQFF
TRBV2,TRBD1,TRBJ1-2,-,TGTGCCAGCAGGGACAGGGCGACTAACTATGGCTACACCTTC,CASRDRATNYGYTF
TRBV14,TRBD2,TRBJ2-3,-,TGTGCCAGCAGCGCGAGACTAGCGGGGTCGGCGCAGTATTTT,CASSARLAGSAQYF
TRBV25-1,-,TRBJ2-2,-,TGTGCCAGCAGTGTTACAGGGATGGCCGGGGAGCTGTTTTTT,CASSVTGMAGELFF
TRBV2,-,TRBJ2-7,-,TGTGCCAGCAGTGAGGGCAGATACGAGCAGTACTTC,CASSEGRYEQYF
TRBV6-1,-,TRBJ1-2,-,TGTGCCAGCAGTGAAGGGACAGTAAATAACTATGGCTACACCTTC,CASSEGTVNNYGYTF
TRBV7-2,TRBD2,TRBJ2-5,-,TGTGCCAGCAGCTTGCTCGGCGGGGGGGCCGGAGAGACCCAGTACTTC,CASSLLGGGAGETQYF
TRBV9,-,TRBJ2-7,-,TGTGCCAGCAGCGTTGGACTTCTCCCCCACTACGAGCAGTACTTC,CASSVGLLPHYEQYF
TRBV19,-,TRBJ1-4,-,TGTGCCAGTAGTATGCGACAGGCCGTTAATGAAAAACTGTTTTTT,CASSMRQAVNEKLFF
TRBV21-1,-,TRBJ1-4,-,TGTGCCAGCAGCCCCACTTTCAGACAGGCGAGGGGTGAAAAACTGTTTTTT,CASSPTFRQARGEKLFF
TRBV10-3,-,TRBJ1-3,-,TGTGCCATTCGGGACATTGGAAACACCATATATTTT,CAIRDIGNTIYF
TRBV7-6,-,TRBJ2-7,-,TGTGCCAGCAGCTTAGGGGGCAGGGACGAGCAGTACTTC,CASSLGGRDEQYF
TRBV29-1,TRBD1,TRBJ2-5,-,TGCAGCGTTCAGACAGGGGCGGGGTACCAAGAGACCCAGTACTTC,CSVQTGAGYQETQYF
TRBV1,-,TRBJ2-4,-,TGCACCAGCAGCCTACCGGGACTAGCCAAAAACATTCAGTACTTC,CTSSLPGLAKNIQYF
TRBV6-1,-,TRBJ2-2,-,TGTGCCAGCAGGAGGGACACTAACACCGGGGAGCTGTTTTTT,CASRRDTNTGELFF
TRBV7-2,TRBD1,TRBJ1-1,few,TGTGCCAGCAGCTTATGGGACAGCACTGAAGCTTTCTTT,CASSLWDSTEAFF
TRBV19,-,TRBJ2-7,-,TGTGCCAGTAGTATGGGCGCGGGGATCTCCTACGAGCAGTACTTC,CASSMGAGISYEQYF